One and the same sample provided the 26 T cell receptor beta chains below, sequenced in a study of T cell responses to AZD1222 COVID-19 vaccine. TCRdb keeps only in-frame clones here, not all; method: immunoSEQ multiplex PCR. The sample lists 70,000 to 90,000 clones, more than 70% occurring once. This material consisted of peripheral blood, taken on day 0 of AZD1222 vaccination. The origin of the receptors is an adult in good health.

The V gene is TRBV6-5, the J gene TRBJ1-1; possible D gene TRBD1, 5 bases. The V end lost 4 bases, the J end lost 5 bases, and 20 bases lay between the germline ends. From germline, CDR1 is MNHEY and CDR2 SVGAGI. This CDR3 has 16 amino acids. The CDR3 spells CASSFGDRRRRTEAFF. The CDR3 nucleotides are TGTGCCAGCAGTTTCGGCGACAGAAGGAGGCGGACTGAAGCTTTCTTT.

The CDR3 DNA reads as TGCAGTGGAGTTCTAAACTACGAGCAGTACTTC. Protein: CSGVLNYEQYF. This chain joins TRBV20-1 and TRBJ2-7, with D unresolved. Germline-derived CDR1 and CDR2 are DFQATT and SNEGSKA (reference sequence). The CDR3 runs to 11 residues. Trimming left V 7 bases short and J 3 bases short, with 10 bases between.

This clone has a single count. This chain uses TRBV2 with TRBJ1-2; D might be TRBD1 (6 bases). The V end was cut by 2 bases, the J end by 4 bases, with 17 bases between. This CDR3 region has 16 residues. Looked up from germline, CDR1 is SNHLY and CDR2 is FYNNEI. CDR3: CASSERLGGAGYGYTF. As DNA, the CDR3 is TGTGCCAGCAGTGAAAGGCTAGGGGGAGCGGGCTATGGCTACACCTTC.

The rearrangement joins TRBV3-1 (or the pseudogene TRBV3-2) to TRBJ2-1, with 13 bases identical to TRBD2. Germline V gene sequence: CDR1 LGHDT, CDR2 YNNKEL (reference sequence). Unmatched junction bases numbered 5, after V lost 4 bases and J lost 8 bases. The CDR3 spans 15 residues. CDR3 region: CASSPTSGRGDEQFF. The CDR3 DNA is TGTGCCAGCAGCCCAACTAGCGGGAGGGGGGATGAGCAGTTCTTC.

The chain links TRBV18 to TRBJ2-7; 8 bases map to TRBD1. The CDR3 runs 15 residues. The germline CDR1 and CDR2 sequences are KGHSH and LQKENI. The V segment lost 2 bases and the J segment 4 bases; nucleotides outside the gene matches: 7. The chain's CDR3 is CASSPTTGDNYEQYF. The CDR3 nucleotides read TGTGCCAGCTCACCAACGACAGGGGACAATTACGAGCAGTACTTC.

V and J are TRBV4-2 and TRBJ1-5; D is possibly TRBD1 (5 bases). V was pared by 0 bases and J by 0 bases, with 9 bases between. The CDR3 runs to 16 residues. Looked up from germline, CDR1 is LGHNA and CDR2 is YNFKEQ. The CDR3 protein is CASSQDRRGSNQPQHF. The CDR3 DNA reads TGTGCCAGCAGCCAAGATAGGAGGGGTAGCAATCAGCCCCAGCATTTT.

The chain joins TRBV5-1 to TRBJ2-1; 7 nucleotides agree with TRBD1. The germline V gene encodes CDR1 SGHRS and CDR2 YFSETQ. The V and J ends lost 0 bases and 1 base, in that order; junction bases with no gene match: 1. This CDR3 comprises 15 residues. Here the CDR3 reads CASSLGTGSYNEQFF. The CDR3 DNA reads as TGCGCCAGCAGCTTGGGGACAGGTTCCTACAATGAGCAGTTCTTC.

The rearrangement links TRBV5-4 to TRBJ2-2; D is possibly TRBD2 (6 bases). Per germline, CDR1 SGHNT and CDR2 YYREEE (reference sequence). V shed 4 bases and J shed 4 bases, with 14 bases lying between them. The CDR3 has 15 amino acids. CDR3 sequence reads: CASSLDQGGTGELFF. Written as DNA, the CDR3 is TGTGCCAGCAGCCTCGATCAGGGAGGCACCGGGGAGCTGTTTTTT.

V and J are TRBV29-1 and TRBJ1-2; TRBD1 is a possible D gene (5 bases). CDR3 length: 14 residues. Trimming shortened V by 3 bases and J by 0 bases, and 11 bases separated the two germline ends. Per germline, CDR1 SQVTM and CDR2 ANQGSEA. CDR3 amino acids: CSVDGQGTNYGYTF. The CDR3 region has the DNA TGCAGCGTTGATGGGCAGGGTACTAACTATGGCTACACCTTC.

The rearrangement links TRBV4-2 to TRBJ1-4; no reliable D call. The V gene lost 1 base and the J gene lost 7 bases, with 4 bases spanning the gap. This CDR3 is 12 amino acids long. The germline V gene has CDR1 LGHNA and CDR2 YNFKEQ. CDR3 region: CASSQGSEKLFF. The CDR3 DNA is TGTGCCAGCAGCCAAGGGTCTGAAAAACTGTTTTTT.

CDR3 amino acids: CATSDSGTGGAETQYF. The CDR3 coding sequence is TGTGCCACCAGTGATTCAGGTACAGGGGGCGCGGAGACCCAGTACTTC. The V gene is TRBV24-1, the J gene TRBJ2-5; 9 positions agree with TRBD1. The CDR3 spans 16 residues. Germline CDR1 and CDR2: KGHDR and SFDVKD. Losses at the gene ends were 2 bases for V and 5 bases for J; bases not matched to a gene: 8.

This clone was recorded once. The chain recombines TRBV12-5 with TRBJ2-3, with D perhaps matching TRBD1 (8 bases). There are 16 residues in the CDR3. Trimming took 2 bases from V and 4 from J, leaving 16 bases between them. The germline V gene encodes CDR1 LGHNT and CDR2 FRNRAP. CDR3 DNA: TGTGCTAGTGGTTTGTCAACAGGGGGGGGAGCAGATACGCAGTATTTT. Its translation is CASGLSTGGGADTQYF.

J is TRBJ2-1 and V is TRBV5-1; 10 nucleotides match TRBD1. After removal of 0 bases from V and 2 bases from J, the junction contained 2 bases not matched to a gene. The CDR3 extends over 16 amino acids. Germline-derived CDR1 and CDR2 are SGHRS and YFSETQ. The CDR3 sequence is CASSLGDRGPYNEQFF. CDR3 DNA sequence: TGCGCCAGCAGCTTGGGGGACAGGGGTCCCTACAATGAGCAGTTCTTC.

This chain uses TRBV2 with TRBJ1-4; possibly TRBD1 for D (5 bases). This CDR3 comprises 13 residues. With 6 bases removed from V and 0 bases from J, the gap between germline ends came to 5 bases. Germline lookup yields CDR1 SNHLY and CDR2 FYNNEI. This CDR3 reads CASRGPTNEKLFF. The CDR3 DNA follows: TGTGCCAGCAGGGGGCCAACTAATGAAAAACTGTTTTTT.

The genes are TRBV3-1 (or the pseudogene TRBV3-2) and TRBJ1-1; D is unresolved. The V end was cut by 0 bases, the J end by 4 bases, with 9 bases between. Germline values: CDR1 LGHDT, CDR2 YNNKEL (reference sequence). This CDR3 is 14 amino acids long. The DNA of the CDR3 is TGTGCCAGCAGCCAAGATGGGATCGGCACTGAAGCTTTCTTT. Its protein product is CASSQDGIGTEAFF.

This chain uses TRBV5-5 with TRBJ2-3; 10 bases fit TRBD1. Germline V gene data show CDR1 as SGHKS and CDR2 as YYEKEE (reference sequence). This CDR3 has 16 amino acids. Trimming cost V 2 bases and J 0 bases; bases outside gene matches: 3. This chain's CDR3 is CASSLGTGVSTDTQYF. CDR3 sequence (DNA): TGTGCCAGCAGCTTAGGGACAGGGGTGAGCACAGATACGCAGTATTTT.

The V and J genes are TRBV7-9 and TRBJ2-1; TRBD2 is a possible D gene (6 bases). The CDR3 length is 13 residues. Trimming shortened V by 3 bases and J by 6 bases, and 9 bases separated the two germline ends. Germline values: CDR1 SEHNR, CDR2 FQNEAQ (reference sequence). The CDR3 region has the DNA TGTGCCAGCAGCTTCGCGGGATCCAATGAGCAGTTCTTC. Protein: CASSFAGSNEQFF.

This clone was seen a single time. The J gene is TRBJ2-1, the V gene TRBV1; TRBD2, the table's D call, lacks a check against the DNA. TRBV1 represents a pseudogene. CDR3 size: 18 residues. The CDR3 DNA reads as TGCACCAGCAGCACCAACCGGGGAGCGGGGCTCTGGGTCAATGAGCAGTTCTTC. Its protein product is CTSSTNRGAGLWVNEQFF.

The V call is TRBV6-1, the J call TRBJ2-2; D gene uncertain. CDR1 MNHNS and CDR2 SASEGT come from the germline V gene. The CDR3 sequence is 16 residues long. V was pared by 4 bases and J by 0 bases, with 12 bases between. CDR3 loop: CASSVQTFANTGELFF. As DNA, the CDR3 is TGTGCCAGCAGTGTACAGACGTTCGCGAACACCGGGGAGCTGTTTTTT.

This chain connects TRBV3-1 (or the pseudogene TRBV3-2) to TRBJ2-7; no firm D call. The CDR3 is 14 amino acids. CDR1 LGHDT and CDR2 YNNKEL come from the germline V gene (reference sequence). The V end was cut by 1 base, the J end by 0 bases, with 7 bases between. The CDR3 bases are TGTGCCAGCAGCCAAGCCCTCCACTCCTACGAGCAGTACTTC. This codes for CASSQALHSYEQYF.

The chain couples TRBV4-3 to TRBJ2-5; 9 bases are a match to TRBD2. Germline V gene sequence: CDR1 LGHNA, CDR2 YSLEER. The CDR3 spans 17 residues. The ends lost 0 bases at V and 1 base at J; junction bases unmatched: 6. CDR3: CASSQERGGRTQETQYF. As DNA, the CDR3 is TGCGCCAGCAGCCAAGAGCGGGGGGGGAGGACCCAAGAGACCCAGTACTTC.

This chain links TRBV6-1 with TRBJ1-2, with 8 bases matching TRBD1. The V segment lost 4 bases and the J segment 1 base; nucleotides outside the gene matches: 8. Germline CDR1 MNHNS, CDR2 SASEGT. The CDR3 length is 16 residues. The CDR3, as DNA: TGTGCCAGCAGTGGGGACAGGCGTTATTTTAACTATGGCTACACCTTC. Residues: CASSGDRRYFNYGYTF.

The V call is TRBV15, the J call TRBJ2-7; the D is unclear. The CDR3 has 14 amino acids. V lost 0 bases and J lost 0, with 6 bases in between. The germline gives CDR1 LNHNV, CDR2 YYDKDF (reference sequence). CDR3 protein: CATSRDGVSYEQYF. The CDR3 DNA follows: TGTGCCACCAGCAGAGATGGGGTCTCCTACGAGCAGTACTTC.

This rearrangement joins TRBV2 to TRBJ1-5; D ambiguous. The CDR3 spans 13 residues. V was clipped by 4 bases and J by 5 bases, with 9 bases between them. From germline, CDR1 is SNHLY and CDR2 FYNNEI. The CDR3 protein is CASSVERDQPQHF. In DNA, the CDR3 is TGTGCCAGCAGTGTTGAGAGGGATCAGCCCCAGCATTTT.

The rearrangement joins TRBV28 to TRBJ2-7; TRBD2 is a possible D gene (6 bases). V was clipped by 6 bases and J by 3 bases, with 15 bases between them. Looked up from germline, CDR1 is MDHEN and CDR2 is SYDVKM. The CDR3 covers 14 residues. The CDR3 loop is CASSPGLSFYEQYF. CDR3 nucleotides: TGTGCCAGCAGCCCGGGACTCTCTTTCTACGAGCAGTACTTC.

CDR3 DNA: TGTGCCAGCAGTTTAGCCGGCTACGAGCAGTACTTC. Translated, it gives CASSLAGYEQYF. The V gene is TRBV12-3 or TRBV12-4, the J gene TRBJ2-7; no definite D call. Trimming took off 0 bases at V and 3 bases at J, with 3 bases between the two ends. CDR3 length equals 12 residues.